This entry is about one T cell receptor beta chain. Its specific antigen is unknown. No base-level quality is on record; no much larger clone is a single base apart. In total, about 650 healthy bone marrow donors made up the cohort. At the time of sampling, every cohort member was nominally healthy, though immune exposures that went unrecorded were likely present. The donor tested CMV seronegative and was one of the 352 seronegative cohort members. Every donor gave a peripheral blood sample, and the peripheral blood mononuclear cells from that sample were used for TCR beta sequencing. The Qiagen DNeasy Blood Extraction Kit was used to extract genomic DNA from the blood cell samples. These data originate in a study of cytomegalovirus exposure and HLA in healthy donors (dated by TCRdb to about 2017). About the investigation overall: An earlier analysis of some 600 of the donors reported about 300 Gb of sequence data and 117 million unique TCR beta sequences obtained from some 170 million T cells. An early release covering around 630 HLA-typed donors comprised about 300 gigabases of sequencing data and around 86 million unique TCR sequences. Among the roughly 380 genotyped donors, around 79% belonged to the genetic ancestry cluster associated with self-reported Caucasian donors. The aim of the study was to test whether cataloging public T cell receptors could identify signatures of past pathogen exposure. The study used immunosequencing to profile the T cell repertoires of several hundred subjects and linked those repertoires to cytomegalovirus serostatus. In addition to the first cohort of about 650 subjects, a separate validation cohort of under 150 different subjects was used. The study combined high-throughput TCR immunosequencing, statistical association of individual TCRs with disease status, and machine learning to predict cytomegalovirus infection status. A later analysis re-examined previously published TCR beta repertoires from 600 to 700 donors and added high-resolution HLA genotyping to investigate patterns of TCR occurrence. Rather than using new phenotypic data, the later analysis identified candidate immune exposures from TCR beta sequences and from how often those sequences occurred across donors. In an earlier analysis of 587 of the donors, high-throughput TCR beta sequencing was used to judge whether each TCR beta V gene segment behaved as functional or pseudogenic. Donor age, sex, ethnicity and CMV serostatus were compiled alongside the repertoire data. A later genetic analysis took genome-wide SNP genotypes for about 55% of the 666 donors and used that subset as a discovery cohort. All discovery cohort repertoires had been generated on a single sequencing platform. HLA typing included class I and class II loci at four-digit resolution. The number of typed donors differed by locus: about 620-640 for A, B, C, DRB1 and DQB1; approximately 530 for DQA1; 606 for DPA1; and roughly 490 for DPB1. Roughly 5 DR-DQ haplotypes were handled as single units for association and clustering because linkage in the cohort was strong. Across about 370 genotyped donors of the cohort, an average of roughly 200,000 unique TCR beta nucleotide sequences per donor were sequenced, and 15% to 20% of those sequences were non-productive. Broad study findings and their caveats: In a later analysis, several top co-occurrence clusters were reported to appear linked to parvovirus B19, influenza, CMV and Epstein-Barr virus. CMV serostatus was the only immune exposure information available for the cohort. The authors suggested that the approach could potentially be generalized to other disease states and immunological phenotypes. A further reported finding was that TCR beta sequences accurately predicted the HLA-A and HLA-B alleles for most subjects in the first cohort. Assigning TCR associations to individual alleles was difficult when HLA alleles, especially DR and DQ, strongly co-occurred. A later analysis associated 16,951 TCR beta sequences with specific HLA alleles at a false discovery rate of 0.05. Because HLA typing was unavailable for some donors at each locus, only the typed subset was used in association tests. According to a later genetic analysis, donors in an Asian-associated ancestry cluster had fewer N-insertions in productive TCRs than the roughly 700-donor mean. The sequencing pipeline was judged likely to have produced a cluster of highly shared sequence variants as a technical artifact. In a later analysis, most CMV-associated TCR beta chains were found to appear HLA-restricted, with HLA associations seemingly driven largely by CMV exposure. In a later analysis, TCR association rates were found to vary across HLA loci, with the most associated TCRs seen for DRB1 alleles and the fewest for HLA-C alleles. Linkage disequilibrium might explain the correlated functional status among segregating V segments, but an unknown experimental factor could not be ruled out. V-gene and J-gene trimming of TCR beta chains was associated with a missense DCLRE1C variant in a later genetic analysis, and the association was replicated in an independent cohort. A few of the identified cytomegalovirus-associated TCR beta chains were confirmed in vitro to be specific for cytomegalovirus antigens. The 87-base-pair reads could not distinguish some IMGT-functional V segments, including TRBV6-2 and TRBV6-3, so those segments were excluded. The study gave a list of some 150 TCR beta chains associated with cytomegalovirus. In an earlier analysis of some 500 of the donors, most TCR beta V segments were observed in productive rearrangements about 87% or about 30% of the time, broadly matching IMGT annotations. Because counts were too low, seventeen rarely observed V segments, including chromosome 9 orphons, were left out of the earlier analysis of 587 of the donors. Compared with equally common non-associated chains, HLA-associated TCR beta chains in a later analysis were more clonally expanded and had lower generation probabilities. The cohort was sequenced for TCR beta chains only, and without alpha or paired-chain data the features that could be detected were limited. Roughly uniform sequencing depth across donors was assumed in presence/absence analyses, although this assumption may not hold. In both the original and validation cohorts, the classifier was reported to diagnose cytomegalovirus status with high specificity and sensitivity. Across donors, most TCR sequences were observed very rarely, whereas some public TCRs were present in many individuals.

CDR1 is given as SGHNT and CDR2 as YYREEE, both from the germline V gene (reference sequence). Trimming takes 4 bases from V and 2 bases from J, and the germline ends sit 9 bases apart. The CDR3 starts with the cysteine, ends with the phenylalanine, and has 13 residues. The retained sequence is limited to the CDR3, 39 bases, with the frame set at the first base. To prepare the library, the immunoSEQ multiplex PCR assay was applied. A mixture of 60 forward primers for TCR Vbeta segments and 13 reverse primers for TCR Jbeta segments was used in the multiplex PCR. The CDR3 region of rearranged TCR beta genes was amplified from genomic DNA with a multiplex PCR assay. On the Illumina HiSeq System, the amplified TCR beta libraries were sequenced as 87-base-pair reads. Regarding the original processing steps: A later analysis counted approximately 74 million unique TCR beta chains across the 690 or so repertoires, and about 10 million of these chains were shared by at least two donors. Raw reads were error-corrected and collapsed into unique sequences by a nearest-neighbor algorithm in which closely related sequences were merged to remove PCR and sequencing errors. V, D and J gene segments were assigned by aligning CDR3 sequences to IMGT reference sequences. Each retained sequence needed at least a six-nucleotide match to both a V gene segment and a J gene segment. Rearrangements were classified as productive when the CDR3 lacked stop codons and remained in frame with V and J, and all other rearrangements were classified as non-productive. CDR3 was defined according to IMGT convention as the region running from the second conserved V-encoded cysteine to the conserved J-encoded phenylalanine. Sequences without an unambiguous match to a single V gene segment were excluded from the earlier analysis of about 600 of the donors. In an earlier analysis of more than 500 of the donors, a V segment was called functional when productive rearrangements were above 56.7%, and segregating when the standard deviation between donors exceeded 5%. A statistical classification framework was built to diagnose cytomegalovirus status from the catalog of TCR beta chain sequences. A later analysis assigned V and J genes by comparing TCR nucleotide sequences with IMGT/GENE-DB human TR gene sequences. The TCRdist pipeline was used in a later analysis to assign CDR3 sequences and most-parsimonious VDJ recombination scenarios. In a later analysis, each TCR beta chain was defined by its CDR3 amino acid sequence together with its V-gene family, and reads lacking a unique V-gene family were excluded. A later analysis removed 592 highly shared, low-generation-probability nucleotide sequences to deal with suspected cross-contamination and a sequencing artifact. A later analysis calculated a clonal expansion index for each public chain from normalized within-repertoire ranks of inferred template counts. Generation probabilities in a later analysis came from a VDJ recombination model fitted to out-of-frame rearrangements, and those results were checked against IGoR. In a later analysis, hypergeometric tests were used to score TCR-TCR, TCR-HLA and TCR-CMV co-occurrence, with a repertoire-size bias correction applied to TCR pairs. In a later analysis, false discovery rates were estimated by permuting HLA or CMV assignments 20 times. In a later analysis, co-occurring TCRs were grouped using DBSCAN, with TCRdist sequence similarity added in when clustering inside HLA-allele-positive subsets. Repertoires with fewer than 30,000 or more than 120,000 public chains were left out of co-occurrence clustering, as were about 5 repertoires with anomalous nucleotide sharing. Drawn from immuneACCESS, this table holds only the in-frame rearrangements with V and J called that TCRdb kept. Clones are partly lost; checked studies trace under half to an unresolved V gene and leave the rest unexplained. The V and J calls and the clone size are those of that table, but D and trimming were determined from the DNA. A total of 250,000 to 300,000 clones appear in this sample, around nine tenths of them only once. 1.7% of the sample goes to the ten largest clones.

Sequencing was done on a sample of PBMCs. The receptor was derived from a girl aged 2 to 9 in good health and CMV-seronegative. Recombination linked TRBV5-4 to TRBJ1-2; the D gene identity is not certain. In nucleotides, the sequence is TGTGCCAGCAGCCGAGCGGGGAACTATGGCTACACCTTC. It encodes CASSRAGNYGYTF.